This T cell receptor beta chain was recovered during a study of shared clonotypes between healthy human individuals. Naive CD8 isolation took CD45RO-negative cells positively selected for CCR7 and excluded terminally differentiated effector memory CD45RA+ cells. Regarding the study as a whole: The sampled material consisted only of blood, and tissue repertoires are likely to differ.

This CDR3 region has 14 residues. Germline values: CDR1 SEHNR, CDR2 FQNEAQ (reference sequence). Trimming pared 1 base from V and 5 bases from J, leaving 10 bases between. Produced via immunoSEQ multiplex PCR; TCRdb's table is partial and in-frame only. The data hold millions of clones, with about 94% observed a single time. Comment on this clone: Antigen: not known.

This clonotype was sampled from a man between 18 and 35 years old in good health. The chain has TRBV7-9 and TRBJ2-3; D may be TRBD1 (6 bases). The sample taken for sequencing was naive CD8+ T cells sorted from blood. CDR3: CASSLEDSLDTQYF. The DNA for the CDR3 is TGTGCCAGCAGCTTAGAGGACAGCTTAGATACGCAGTATTTT. Based on the CDR3 plus reference TRBV7-9 and TRBJ2-3, the full variable domain is DTGVSQNPRHKITKRGQNVTFRCDPISEHNRLYWYRQTLGQGPEFLTYFQNEAQLEKSRLLSDRFSAERPKGSFSTLEIQRTEQGDSAMYLCASSLEDSLDTQYFGPGTRLTVL.